These T cell receptor beta chains were read from a single sample in a study of T cell changes during pregnancy in multiple sclerosis. Sequencing used immunoSEQ multiplex PCR; TCRdb keeps in-frame clones, though not all of them. The sample has fewer than 65,000 clones, approximately 91% seen once; the top ten hold about 0.76%. This sample comprised CD4+ T cells from peripheral blood mononuclear cells, obtained in the first trimester of pregnancy. Receptors were obtained from a female donor with multiple sclerosis, enrolled in a pregnancy study. Both conserved end residues are part of each CDR3. D genes are given only for firm matches. Not every row has a clone size; where given, it reads once, few, many or a size class.

CDR3aa | CDR3nt | j_gene | d_gene | v_gene | len | abundance
CAWSVMHQFLAKLFF | TGTGCCTGGAGTGTAATGCATCAGTTTCTGGCAAAACTGTTTTTT | TRBJ1-4 | NA | TRBV30 | 15 | NA
CAQGGGSEKLFF | TGTGCCCAAGGGGGAGGGAGTGAAAAACTGTTTTTT | TRBJ1-4 | NA | TRBV30 | 12 | once
CASSYRPQGVLNQPQHF | TGTGCCAGCAGTTACAGGCCACAGGGGGTCCTTAATCAGCCCCAGCATTTT | TRBJ1-5 | TRBD1 | TRBV27 | 17 | NA
CASSFSPTNEQFF | TGTGCCAGCAGCTTTTCGCCCACAAATGAGCAGTTCTTC | TRBJ2-1 | NA | TRBV5-4 | 13 | once
CASRPRDRPNYGYTF | TGTGCCAGCAGACCCCGGGACAGGCCTAACTATGGCTACACCTTC | TRBJ1-2 | TRBD1 | TRBV27 | 15 | NA
CASSFAGTSSYEQYF | TGTGCCAGCAGCTTTGCCGGGACAAGCTCCTACGAGCAGTACTTC | TRBJ2-7 | NA | TRBV11-3 | 15 | NA
CASSIGQDYGYTF | TGTGCCAGTAGTATCGGCCAGGACTATGGCTACACCTTC | TRBJ1-2 | NA | TRBV19 | 13 | NA
CASSYSLAGANEQFF | TGTGCCAGCAGTTACTCGCTAGCGGGGGCCAATGAGCAGTTCTTC | TRBJ2-1 | TRBD2 | TRBV6-6 | 15 | once
CASRLTGGQGYTF | TGTGCCAGCAGACTAACAGGGGGCCAAGGCTACACCTTC | TRBJ1-2 | TRBD1 | TRBV11-2 | 13 | NA
CAWTRGNSNQPQHF | TGTGCCTGGACCCGGGGGAATAGCAATCAGCCCCAGCATTTT | TRBJ1-5 | NA | TRBV30 | 14 | NA
CASSFTGQYLATNEKLFF | TGTGCCAGCAGCTTTACGGGACAGTACCTTGCAACTAATGAAAAACTGTTTTTT | TRBJ1-4 | TRBD1 | TRBV7-4 | 18 | NA
CASRKGAWTEAFF | TGTGCCAGTAGAAAGGGGGCTTGGACTGAAGCTTTCTTT | TRBJ1-1 | TRBD1 | TRBV19 | 13 | once
CASSASPGSTKGETQYF | TGTGCCAGCAGCGCCTCCCCCGGGTCCACAAAAGGCGAGACCCAGTACTTC | TRBJ2-5 | NA | TRBV9 | 17 | NA
CASRSPGGQETQYF | TGTGCCAGCAGATCCCCCGGGGGACAAGAGACCCAGTACTTC | TRBJ2-5 | NA | TRBV6-5 | 14 | few
CASSVDPGTGNYEQYF | TGTGCCAGCAGCGTTGACCCCGGGACAGGGAACTACGAGCAGTACTTC | TRBJ2-7 | TRBD1 | TRBV9 | 16 | NA
CASSSRGSGYTDTQYF | TGTGCCAGCAGCTCGCGGGGTAGCGGATACACAGATACGCAGTATTTT | TRBJ2-3 | NA | TRBV7-2 | 16 | NA
CAILGTVGAEQYF | TGCGCCATACTTGGGACAGTTGGCGCCGAGCAGTACTTC | TRBJ2-7 | TRBD1 | TRBV5-1 | 13 | NA
CASSTPGQGHGYTF | TGTGCCAGCAGCACCCCGGGACAGGGCCATGGCTACACCTTC | TRBJ1-2 | TRBD1 | TRBV9 | 14 | NA
CARMGGSPLHF | TGTGCCAGAATGGGGGGTTCACCCCTCCACTTT | TRBJ1-6 | NA | TRBV21-1 | 11 | NA
CASSMLGTGESETQYF | TGTGCCAGTAGTATGCTTGGGACAGGGGAAAGTGAGACCCAGTACTTC | TRBJ2-5 | TRBD1 | TRBV19 | 16 | NA
CASNPSGVVAYEQYF | TGTGCCAGCAATCCATCCGGGGTTGTAGCCTACGAGCAGTACTTC | TRBJ2-7 | NA | TRBV6-5 | 15 | NA
CASSSPAAGQPQHF | TGTGCCAGCAGTTCCCCGGCCGCGGGTCAGCCCCAGCATTTT | TRBJ1-5 | NA | TRBV6-5 | 14 | once
CAWSTEGPQHF | TGTGCCTGGAGTACCGAGGGGCCCCAGCATTTT | TRBJ1-5 | NA | TRBV30 | 11 | NA
CASRLANEKLFF | TGTGCCAGCCGACTAGCTAATGAAAAACTGTTTTTT | TRBJ1-4 | NA | TRBV2 | 12 | NA
CASSGAWRQTNTGELFF | TGTGCCAGCAGTGGAGCTTGGCGGCAGACGAACACCGGGGAGCTGTTTTTT | TRBJ2-2 | NA | TRBV27 | 17 | NA
CASSLSRRRGTDTQYF | TGTGCCAGCAGCTTGTCCCGACGGCGGGGCACAGATACGCAGTATTTT | TRBJ2-3 | NA | TRBV5-6 | 16 | NA
CASSLGPDRPLSGELFF | TGCGCCAGCAGCTTGGGGCCGGACAGGCCCCTCAGCGGGGAGCTGTTTTTT | TRBJ2-2 | TRBD1 | TRBV5-1 | 17 | NA
CASSILGGGSSGYTF | TGTGCCAGTAGTATTCTCGGGGGAGGATCTAGTGGCTACACCTTC | TRBJ1-2 | NA | TRBV19 | 15 | many
CASSDGKDSNQPQHF | TGTGCCAGCAGCGACGGGAAGGATAGCAATCAGCCCCAGCATTTT | TRBJ1-5 | NA | TRBV9 | 15 | many
CASSQAWTGRIRNTEAFF | TGTGCCAGCAGCCAAGCGTGGACAGGTCGAATACGGAACACTGAAGCTTTCTTT | TRBJ1-1 | TRBD1 | TRBV14 | 18 | NA
CASSVDASGGVKETQYF | TGTGCCAGCAGCGTAGACGCTAGCGGGGGGGTTAAGGAGACCCAGTACTTC | TRBJ2-5 | TRBD2 | TRBV9 | 17 | few
CASSYRGRDGGYEQYF | TGTGCCAGCAGTTATCGGGGGAGGGACGGGGGCTACGAGCAGTACTTC | TRBJ2-7 | TRBD2 | TRBV6-6 | 16 | NA
CASSADRGYGYTF | TGTGCCAGCAGTGCAGACAGGGGCTATGGCTACACCTTC | TRBJ1-2 | TRBD1 | TRBV25-1 | 13 | NA
CAISPGTKNSPLHF | TGTGCCATCAGCCCCGGGACAAAAAATTCACCCCTCCACTTT | TRBJ1-6 | NA | TRBV10-3 | 14 | NA
CASSHPGGDGYTF | TGTGCCAGCAGCCACCCAGGAGGGGATGGCTACACCTTC | TRBJ1-2 | NA | TRBV7-3 | 13 | NA
CATSRDGRGSYNEQFF | TGTGCCACCAGCAGAGATGGGCGGGGATCCTACAATGAGCAGTTCTTC | TRBJ2-1 | NA | TRBV15 | 16 | once
CASSSGTAMNTEAFF | TGTGCCAGCAGCTCGGGGACAGCAATGAACACTGAAGCTTTCTTT | TRBJ1-1 | TRBD1 | TRBV7-9 | 15 | NA
CASSKGGGNQPQHF | TGTGCCAGCAGCAAAGGAGGGGGCAATCAGCCCCAGCATTTT | TRBJ1-5 | NA | TRBV7-9 | 14 | NA